The 10 T cell receptor beta chains presented below share a single source sample, sequenced in a study of spatial heterogeneity in lung cancer. TCRdb independently ran MiXCR on the 5' RACE reads; one entry per CDR3 protein. This table has about 11,000 distinct CDR3 sequences, 5.1% appearing once. The time point denotes: sample taken at primary tumor resection. Antigens for these TCRs are unknown. Study outcomes and limitations: Counts of expanded alpha and beta TCRs within tumors tracked the tumor nonsynonymous mutation count.

The sample in question was lung tumor tissue, obtained at surgery. These receptors came from a male donor with early-stage non-small cell lung cancer.

V usage is TRBV28 and J usage is TRBJ1-4, with 9 bases matching TRBD1. Trimming cost V 5 bases and J 12 bases; bases outside gene matches: 7. This CDR3 is 13 amino acids long. Germline loops: CDR1 MDHEN, CDR2 SYDVKM. CDR3 in DNA: TGTGCCAGCAGTCCCACGGACAGGGGACAACTGTTTTTT. Its protein is CASSPTDRGQLFF.

The V call is TRBV28, the J call TRBJ2-6; D uncertain. CDR3 length: 15 amino acids. V lost 5 bases and J 0 bases, leaving 8 bases between the germline ends. The germline V gene has CDR1 MDHEN and CDR2 SYDVKM. CDR3 amino acids: CASSPDGSGANVLTF. DNA for the CDR3: TGTGCCAGCAGTCCGGACGGCTCTGGGGCCAACGTCCTGACTTTC.

This clonotype was found a few times. This chain connects TRBV20-1 to TRBJ1-6; unclear D gene. Germline CDR1 reads DFQATT; CDR2 reads SNEGSKA (reference sequence). The CDR3 is 15 amino acids. Trimming removed 5 bases from V and 1 base from J, with 12 bases in between. The CDR3 is CSAPSTGSYNSPLHF. CDR3 in DNA: TGCAGTGCTCCCAGCACTGGTTCCTATAATTCACCCCTCCACTTT.

This clonotype has ten or more counts. The chain carries TRBV4-1 and TRBJ1-3; D ambiguous. The V gene lost 4 bases and the J gene lost 2 bases, with 12 bases spanning the gap. Looked up from germline, CDR1 is MGHRA and CDR2 is YSYEKL. This CDR3 comprises 15 residues. Here the CDR3 reads CASSPIAVPGNTIYF. CDR3 sequence (DNA): TGCGCCAGCAGCCCGATCGCCGTCCCTGGAAACACCATATATTTT.

This clonotype occurred a few times. The CDR3 DNA follows: TGTGCCAGCAGTCGGACAGGGGCCACCGGGGAGCTGTTTTTT. This translates into CASSRTGATGELFF. The chain combines TRBV6-5 with TRBJ2-2; the match to TRBD1 covers 9 bases. Germline CDR1 and CDR2: MNHEY and SVGAGI. This CDR3 has 14 residues. V was pared by 5 bases and J by 4 bases, with 2 bases of the junction left unmatched.

This sequence joins TRBV3-1 and TRBJ2-1; 8 nucleotides line up with TRBD2. V was pared by 4 bases and J by 9 bases, with 8 bases of the junction left unmatched. CDR3 length: 14 amino acids. CDR1 LGHDT and CDR2 YNNKEL come from the germline V gene (reference sequence). CDR3 in amino acids: CASSPHGGAGEQFF. CDR3 nucleotides: TGTGCCAGCAGCCCTCACGGGGGGGCTGGTGAGCAGTTCTTC.

This clonotype has a count of ten or more. V usage is TRBV4-3 and J usage is TRBJ1-6; weak D call: TRBD1 (6 bases). The CDR3 covers 14 residues. From germline, CDR1 is LGHNA and CDR2 YSLEER. V was trimmed by 4 bases and J by 6 bases, leaving 10 bases between them. Written as DNA, the CDR3 is TGCGCCAGCAGCCGTCGGGGGCTTAATTCACCCCTCCACTTT. This codes for CASSRRGLNSPLHF.

This clonotype was observed at least ten times. The chain has TRBV28 and TRBJ2-3, with D hard to call. The CDR3 is 14 residues long. CDR1 is MDHEN and CDR2 is SYDVKM in the germline V gene. Trimming took 3 bases from V and 1 from J, leaving 8 bases between them. The CDR3 nucleotides read TGTGCCAGCAGTTTTACCAGCGGCACAGATACGCAGTATTTT. Translated, it gives CASSFTSGTDTQYF.

This clonotype was observed many times. The V call is TRBV7-7, the J call TRBJ2-3; D unclear. V was pared by 5 bases and J by 3 bases, with 9 bases between. The CDR3 has 13 amino acids. Looked up from germline, CDR1 is SSHAT and CDR2 is FNYEAQ (reference sequence). CDR3 nucleotides: TGTGCCAGCAGCGCGTCAGGAACAGATACGCAGTATTTT. Residues: CASSASGTDTQYF.

For this clonotype: A clone one base away is much larger, so this may be a read error. The rearrangement joins TRBV4-3 to TRBJ2-1, with 7 bases that match TRBD1. Germline CDR1 and CDR2: LGHNA and YSLEER. The CDR3 is 15 residues long. CDR3 nucleotide sequence: TGCACCAGCAGCCAAGGACCGGGACAGTCAAATGAGCAGTTCTTC. The encoded protein is CTSSQGPGQSNEQFF.